Each of the 13 T cell receptor beta chains below was sequenced from the same sample in a study of CD8+ T cells in alopecia areata. Reverse transcription of extracted RNA yielded cDNA, which provided the sequencing template. Measured with immunoSEQ multiplex PCR; TCRdb has only the in-frame clones, and not every one. The data contain about 140,000 clones, about three fifths of them singletons. Sequenced sample: CD8+ T cells sorted from blood. The receptor source for this set is a human donor in good health.

This chain joins TRBV6-5 and TRBJ2-3; D may be TRBD1 (5 bases). V dropped 6 bases and J dropped 4 bases, with 14 bases sitting between them. CDR1 MNHEY and CDR2 SVGAGI come from the germline V gene. The CDR3 is 14 amino acids. Written as DNA, the CDR3 is TGTGCCAGCAGATTAGGGCAGGGTGCAGATACGCAGTATTTT. Encoded protein: CASRLGQGADTQYF.

The chain recombines TRBV11-3 with TRBJ2-2; TRBD1 matches at 9 bases. J gave up 3 bases and V 5 bases, and 7 bases lay outside the gene matches. Germline CDR1 and CDR2: SGHNT and YENEEA. The CDR3 spans 16 residues. The DNA of the CDR3 is TGTGCCAGCAGCCAGTCCGGGACAGGGTACACCGGGGAGCTGTTTTTT. Residues: CASSQSGTGYTGELFF.

The V call is TRBV9, the J call TRBJ1-5; D gene unclear. CDR1 and CDR2 from the germline V gene are SGDLS and YYNGEE. The CDR3 consists of 11 residues. V was cut by 0 bases and J by 6 bases, with 1 base left in between. CDR3 protein: CASSVVQPQHF. The CDR3 bases are TGTGCCAGCAGCGTAGTTCAGCCCCAGCATTTT.

The chain carries TRBV27 and TRBJ2-7, with TRBD2 as a possible D gene (6 bases). V was clipped by 8 bases and J by 7 bases, with 12 bases between them. Germline V gene sequence: CDR1 MNHEY, CDR2 SMNVEV (reference sequence). The CDR3 is 11 residues long. The CDR3 region has the DNA TGTGCCAGCTCATCGGCGGGGGAGCAGTACTTC. It codes for CASSSAGEQYF.

The chain joins TRBV13 to TRBJ2-1, with D uncertain. The CDR3 runs 12 residues. CDR1 and CDR2 (germline): PRHDT, FYEKMQ (reference sequence). Trimming pared 0 bases from V and 8 bases from J, leaving 5 bases between. CDR3 region: CASSLGPDEQFF. The DNA of the CDR3 is TGTGCCAGCAGCTTAGGACCGGATGAGCAGTTCTTC.

This clone came up once. CDR3 coding DNA: TGTGCCAGCAGCTTACCTAGATTGGAGACCCAGTACTTC. As protein: CASSLPRLETQYF. The chain combines TRBV7-9 with TRBJ2-5; the D is unclear. The CDR3 is 13 residues long. V dropped 2 bases and J dropped 5 bases, with 9 bases sitting between them. Per germline, CDR1 SEHNR and CDR2 FQNEAQ (reference sequence).

This rearrangement joins TRBV6-5 to TRBJ2-1, with 10 bases identical to TRBD2. Germline-derived CDR1 and CDR2 are MNHEY and SVGAGI. The length of the CDR3 is 14 residues. V shed 10 bases, J shed 8 bases, and the junction held 11 bases outside the gene matches. The CDR3 protein is CATQLAGVLHEQFF. For the CDR3, the DNA is TGTGCCACTCAGCTAGCGGGAGTCCTCCATGAGCAGTTCTTC.

V usage is TRBV5-4 and J usage is TRBJ2-1; D is undetermined. The CDR3 consists of 13 residues. From germline, CDR1 is SGHNT and CDR2 YYREEE (reference sequence). V lost 2 bases and J 6 bases, leaving 9 bases between the germline ends. This chain's CDR3 is CASSLGGFNEQFF. The CDR3 coding sequence is TGTGCCAGCAGCTTAGGCGGATTCAATGAGCAGTTCTTC. Variable domain in full (rest from reference TRBV5-4 and TRBJ2-1): ETGVTQSPTHLIKTRGQQVTLRCSSQSGHNTVSWYQQALGQGPQFIFQYYREEENGRGNFPPRFSGLQFPNYSSELNVNALELDDSALYLCASSLGGFNEQFFGPGTRLTVL.

The V and J genes are TRBV30 and TRBJ1-4; maybe TRBD1 (5 bases). The germline V and J ends were trimmed by 1 base and 7 bases, with 16 bases remaining between them. Germline CDR1 reads GTSNPN; CDR2 reads SVGIG (reference sequence). This CDR3 has 15 amino acids. The CDR3 DNA follows: TGTGCCTGGAGTGCCCTCCAGGGAAAAGGTGAAAAACTGTTTTTT. As protein: CAWSALQGKGEKLFF.

This clone was recorded a few times. The V gene is TRBV2, the J gene TRBJ1-5, with 10 bases identical to TRBD1. The V and J ends lost 6 bases and 6 bases, in that order; junction bases with no gene match: 2. The CDR3 loop spans 13 amino acids. The V gene's germline CDR1 is SNHLY and CDR2 FYNNEI. CDR3 sequence reads: CASRGTGVQPQHF. The CDR3 nucleotides read TGTGCCAGCAGGGGGACAGGGGTTCAGCCCCAGCATTTT. The full variable domain, in which reference TRBV2 and TRBJ1-5 provide the parts outside the CDR3, is EPEVTQTPSHQVTQMGQEVILRCVPISNHLYFYWYRQILGQKVEFLVSFYNNEISEKSEIFDDQFSVERPDGSNFTLKIRSTKLEDSAMYFCASRGTGVQPQHFGDGTRLSIL.

The CDR3 bases are TGCGCCAGCAGTCAATCTACGACAGCGCCCTACGAGCAGTACTTC. Translated, it gives CASSQSTTAPYEQYF. The rearrangement links TRBV23-1 to TRBJ2-7; TRBD1 is a possible D gene (5 bases). TRBV23-1 is an open reading frame whose function is uncertain. V was pared by 0 bases and J by 2 bases, with 11 bases between. CDR3 size: 15 residues.

This clone was counted a few times. V gene TRBV7-3 combines with J gene TRBJ2-3; D unclear. The CDR3 contains 13 residues. V was clipped by 0 bases and J by 10 bases, with 11 bases between them. CDR1 is SGHTA, CDR2 FQGTGA, per germline. The DNA for the CDR3 is TGTGCCAGCAGCTTAACGGGCAGCCCCCCGCAGTATTTT. It specifies CASSLTGSPPQYF.

The chain joins TRBV9 to TRBJ1-5, with D hard to call. V lost 0 bases and J lost 4, with 8 bases in between. The CDR3 runs 14 residues. The V gene's germline CDR1 is SGDLS and CDR2 YYNGEE. CDR3 nucleotide sequence: TGTGCCAGCAGCGTAGGTGTGGGTAATCAGCCCCAGCATTTT. This gives the protein CASSVGVGNQPQHF.